Below are 9 T cell receptor beta chains sequenced from a single sample in a study of vaccination effects on CD4 cells after COVID-19. Profiled with immunoSEQ multiplex PCR; TCRdb holds only in-frame clones, not every one. Counted here are around 46,000 clones, about 67% occurring once; the ten biggest clones make up 5% to 6.5%. Antigens for these TCRs are unknown. Culture proceeded for about 11 days, and CD4+ T cells were then isolated. This specimen consisted of CD4+ T cells from PBMCs cultured without peptide, obtained before COVID-19 vaccination. The receptors stem from a human donor who received a COVID-19 vaccine.

The chain carries TRBV29-1 and TRBJ2-1; D perhaps matches TRBD1 (6 bases). This CDR3 has 15 amino acids. CDR1 is SQVTM, CDR2 ANQGSEA, per germline. Trimming stripped 0 bases from V and 0 bases from J, with 9 bases between. The chain's CDR3 is CSVEDDRSSYNEQFF. The DNA of the CDR3 is TGCAGCGTTGAAGATGACAGGAGCTCCTACAATGAGCAGTTCTTC.

This chain connects TRBV6-4 to TRBJ1-1, with a tentative D call TRBD1 (5 bases). V lost 4 bases to trimming and J lost 4 bases, with 13 bases between them. This CDR3 comprises 14 residues. Germline V CDR1 and CDR2: MRHNA, SNTAGT. The CDR3, as DNA: TGTGCCAGCAGTGTTGAGGGGCCGGGCACTGAAGCTTTCTTT. The encoded protein is CASSVEGPGTEAFF.

This clone was detected once. This chain connects TRBV4-3 to TRBJ1-2, with D unclear. The V gene lost 0 bases and the J gene lost 4 bases, with 12 bases spanning the gap. This CDR3 contains 15 residues. The germline V gene has CDR1 LGHNA and CDR2 YSLEER. The CDR3 here is CASSQDGQNAYGYTF. In DNA, the CDR3 is TGCGCCAGCAGCCAAGATGGCCAAAACGCCTATGGCTACACCTTC.

The chain uses TRBV6-5 and TRBJ1-4; 11 bases line up with TRBD1. From germline, CDR1 is MNHEY and CDR2 SVGAGI. Trimming at V came to 8 bases and at J to 8 bases, leaving 10 bases not matched to a gene. There are 15 residues in the CDR3. The CDR3 here is CASSPDRGRWEKLFF. CDR3 sequence (DNA): TGTGCCAGCTCCCCGGACAGGGGGCGATGGGAAAAACTGTTTTTT.

The chain links TRBV13 to TRBJ2-7; perhaps TRBD1 as D (6 bases). CDR1 is PRHDT and CDR2 is FYEKMQ in the germline V gene (reference sequence). The CDR3 is made up of 15 amino acids. With 4 bases removed from V and 0 bases from J, the gap between germline ends came to 13 bases. For the CDR3, the DNA is TGTGCCAGCAGCTCACAGGGTAGGGCCTCCTACGAGCAGTACTTC. This translates into CASSSQGRASYEQYF.

The rearrangement uses TRBV6-6 and TRBJ2-7; TRBD1 matches at 9 bases. Germline trimming cut 6 bases from V and 4 bases from J; bases unmatched to any gene: 7. The germline CDR1 and CDR2 sequences are MNHNY and SVGAGI (reference sequence). The length of the CDR3 is 14 residues. The CDR3 region has the DNA TGTGCCAGCAGGCCCGGGACAGGGAATTACGAGCAGTACTTC. Encoded protein: CASRPGTGNYEQYF.

This clone was seen once. The chain is built from TRBV5-1 and TRBJ2-5; 12 bases line up with TRBD2. The germline V gene has CDR1 SGHRS and CDR2 YFSETQ. V lost 0 bases, J lost 2 bases, and 5 bases stayed unmatched. The CDR3 runs 17 residues. The CDR3 here is CASSLASSGRGQETQYF. The CDR3 DNA reads TGCGCCAGCAGCTTGGCCTCTAGCGGGAGGGGACAAGAGACCCAGTACTTC.

V usage is TRBV11-2 and J usage is TRBJ2-7; D assignment may be TRBD1 or TRBD2 (5 bases each). Germline V gene lookup returns CDR1 SGHAT and CDR2 FQNNGV. CDR3 length: 18 amino acids. Trimming stripped 7 bases from V and 6 bases from J, with 31 bases between. CDR3: CASTPGGRPQARTGEQYF. CDR3 DNA: TGTGCCAGCACCCCCGGCGGGCGGCCACAGGCCCGGACGGGCGAGCAGTACTTC.

This clone was seen only a few times. The chain couples TRBV7-2 to TRBJ1-2; TRBD1 agrees at 7 bases. Germline values: CDR1 SGHTA, CDR2 FQGNSA. J lost 2 bases, V lost 5 bases, and 8 bases had no gene match. The CDR3 consists of 15 residues. This CDR3 reads CASSPQGWVNYGYTF. In DNA form, the CDR3 reads TGTGCCAGCAGCCCACAGGGGTGGGTCAACTATGGCTACACCTTC.